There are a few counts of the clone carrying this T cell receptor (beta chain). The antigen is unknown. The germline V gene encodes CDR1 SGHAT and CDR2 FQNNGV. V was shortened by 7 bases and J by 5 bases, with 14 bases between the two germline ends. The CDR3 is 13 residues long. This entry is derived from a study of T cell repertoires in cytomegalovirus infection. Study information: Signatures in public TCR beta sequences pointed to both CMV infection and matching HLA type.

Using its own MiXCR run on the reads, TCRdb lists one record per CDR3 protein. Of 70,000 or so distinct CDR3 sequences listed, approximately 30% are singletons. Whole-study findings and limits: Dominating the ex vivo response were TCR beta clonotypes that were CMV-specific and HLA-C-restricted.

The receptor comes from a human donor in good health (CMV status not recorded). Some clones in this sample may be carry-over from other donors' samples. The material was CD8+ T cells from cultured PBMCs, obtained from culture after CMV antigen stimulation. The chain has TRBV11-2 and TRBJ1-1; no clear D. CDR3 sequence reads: CASKFTTTTEAFF. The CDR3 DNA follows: TGTGCCAGCAAGTTCACCACGACAACTGAAGCTTTCTTT.